These 10 T cell receptor beta chains were sequenced from one sample in a study of cytomegalovirus exposure and HLA in healthy donors. With 60 Vbeta and 13 Jbeta primers, the PCR was carried out. The protocol was immunoSEQ multiplex PCR, while the TCRdb copy is restricted to in-frame clones and leaves out a portion. The sample contains more than 100,000 clones, approximately 66% of which appear only once. The source material was PBMCs. The receptors were sampled from a woman in her 50s in good health and CMV-seronegative.

Of note for this clone: An end of the junction differs from the germline gene, which may be a read error. V gene TRBV7-3 combines with J gene TRBJ2-7; TRBD2 matches 8 bases. The CDR3 totals 15 residues. CDR1 is SGHTA, CDR2 FQGTGA, per germline. The CDR3 region has the DNA TGTGCCAGCAGCGTAACACCGGGACTAGAGAACGAGCAGTACTTC. This codes for CASSVTPGLENEQYF.

The chain uses TRBV19 and TRBJ2-3, with 9 bases that match TRBD2. The germline V gene encodes CDR1 LNHDA and CDR2 SQIVND (reference sequence). The CDR3 has 16 amino acids. V lost 0 bases, J lost 3 bases, and 4 bases stayed unmatched. In DNA form, the CDR3 reads TGTGCCAGTAGTATAGAGCTAGCGGGACCTACAGATACGCAGTATTTT. Translating gives CASSIELAGPTDTQYF.

This clone was seen more than once but under ten times. This chain connects TRBV18 to TRBJ2-7, with 11 bases that match TRBD2. This CDR3 has 17 amino acids. In germline, CDR1 is KGHSH, CDR2 LQKENI. V shed 0 bases, J shed 2 bases, and the junction held 6 bases outside the gene matches. This CDR3 reads CASSPPSSSGGTYEQYF. The CDR3 region has the DNA TGTGCCAGCTCACCACCGAGTTCTAGCGGGGGGACCTACGAGCAGTACTTC.

This CDR3 reads CASSWTSGTDTQYF. The CDR3 bases are TGTGCCAGCAGCTGGACTAGCGGCACAGATACGCAGTATTTT. The gene calls are TRBV7-9 and TRBJ2-3, with 9 bases identical to TRBD2. The CDR3 has 14 residues. The ends lost 4 bases at V and 1 base at J; junction bases unmatched: 0. CDR1 and CDR2 from the germline V gene are SEHNR and FQNEAQ (reference sequence).

The count of this clone is one. The chain has TRBV6-4 and TRBJ2-7; D is perhaps TRBD2 (5 bases). Germline CDR1 MRHNA, CDR2 SNTAGT. V gave up 6 bases and J gave up 2 bases, with 14 bases separating them. CDR3 length: 14 amino acids. The chain's CDR3 is CASSPSGRAYEQYF. In DNA form, the CDR3 reads TGTGCCAGCAGCCCCTCGGGGAGAGCCTACGAGCAGTACTTC.

The chain couples TRBV2 to TRBJ1-2; TRBD1 matches 7 bases. CDR1 is SNHLY, CDR2 FYNNEI, per germline. This CDR3 is built from 14 residues. V was pared by 6 bases and J by 4 bases, with 8 bases of the junction left unmatched. CDR3 sequence reads: CASREGTDFYGYTF. CDR3 bases: TGTGCCAGCAGAGAGGGGACAGACTTCTATGGCTACACCTTC.

This chain uses TRBV29-1 with TRBJ1-2, with D tentatively TRBD1 (6 bases). Germline-derived CDR1 and CDR2 are SQVTM and ANQGSEA. The CDR3 consists of 15 residues. V lost 6 bases and J lost 5, with 22 bases in between. CDR3 DNA: TGCAGCGTCCCCGGGACATCCGCCCTCCTATATGGCTACACCTTC. This codes for CSVPGTSALLYGYTF.

This clone appeared a few times. The V call is TRBV4-1, the J call TRBJ2-1; the D is unclear. The CDR3 runs to 14 residues. V lost 1 base to trimming and J lost 5 bases, with 9 bases between them. Germline CDR1 reads MGHRA; CDR2 reads YSYEKL. CDR3 nucleotide sequence: TGCGCCAGCAGCCAAGCGGCGCAGGACAATGAGCAGTTCTTC. This sequence encodes CASSQAAQDNEQFF.

This chain links TRBV7-2 with TRBJ1-2; 12 nucleotides match TRBD1. Unmatched junction bases numbered 6, after V lost 3 bases and J lost 7 bases. The CDR3 totals 15 residues. Germline CDR1 SGHTA, CDR2 FQGNSA. The CDR3 is CASSFGGQGAIGYTF. The CDR3 DNA reads as TGTGCCAGCAGCTTCGGGGGACAGGGGGCAATTGGCTACACCTTC.

V usage is TRBV10-3 and J usage is TRBJ2-1, with D perhaps TRBD2 (6 bases). This CDR3 has 16 residues. The germline V gene encodes CDR1 ENHRY and CDR2 SYGVKD. Trimming removed 3 bases from V and 5 bases from J, with 17 bases in between. DNA for the CDR3: TGTGCCATCAGTGATCGGTCGGAGGGCGGGGACAATGAGCAGTTCTTC. It translates to CAISDRSEGGDNEQFF.